The 17 T cell receptor beta chains listed next were all sequenced from one sample in a study of T cell responses to AZD1222 COVID-19 vaccine. Here immunoSEQ multiplex PCR was the method, and the copy in TCRdb shows in-frame clones only, minus some. This sample carries hundreds of thousands of clones, approximately 94% of them seen once, and the ten largest clones take roughly 1%. Sequences were derived from peripheral blood, sampled on day 0 of MenACWY control vaccination. Receptors were obtained from an adult in good health.

The rearrangement joins TRBV25-1 to TRBJ1-2; TRBD1 matches 8 bases. The V segment lost 6 bases and the J segment 4 bases; nucleotides outside the gene matches: 4. The length of the CDR3 is 13 residues. Germline V gives CDR1 MGHDK, CDR2 SYGVNS. CDR3 nucleotides: TGTGCCAGCAGGGACAGGGTGGGCTATGGCTACACCTTC. This sequence encodes CASRDRVGYGYTF.

The chain couples TRBV3-1 (or the pseudogene TRBV3-2) to TRBJ1-6; 8 nucleotides align to TRBD1. Trimming removed 0 bases from V and 14 bases from J; junction bases left unmatched: 15. Germline V gene sequence: CDR1 LGHDT, CDR2 YNNKEL (reference sequence). The CDR3 consists of 17 residues. The CDR3 spells CASSQDLGRGRGQSLHF. CDR3 coding DNA: TGTGCCAGCAGCCAAGATCTGGGAAGAGGCAGGGGGCAATCCCTCCACTTT.

The V gene is TRBV4-1, the J gene TRBJ1-4; 11 nucleotides match TRBD1. With 0 bases clipped from V and 7 bases from J, the junction kept 7 bases outside the gene matches. Germline V gene lookup returns CDR1 MGHRA and CDR2 YSYEKL. The CDR3 covers 17 residues. This CDR3 reads CASSQDWGTGGREKLFF. In DNA, the CDR3 is TGCGCCAGCAGCCAAGATTGGGGGACAGGGGGACGTGAAAAACTGTTTTTT.

This chain connects TRBV29-1 to TRBJ2-2, with TRBD1 matching 7 bases. The germline gives CDR1 SQVTM, CDR2 ANQGSEA. Losses at the gene ends were 7 bases for V and 2 bases for J; bases not matched to a gene: 4. The CDR3 extends over 13 amino acids. Written as DNA, the CDR3 is TGCAGCGGCGGACAGGACAACACCGGGGAGCTGTTTTTT. Residues: CSGGQDNTGELFF.

The rearrangement joins TRBV5-1 to TRBJ1-5; 10 bases are shared with TRBD1. The V gene end was trimmed by 4 bases and the J gene end by 7 bases; junction bases not matched to a gene: 5. The CDR3 covers 14 residues. CDR1 is SGHRS and CDR2 is YFSETQ in the germline V gene. The CDR3 is CASSPDRGDQPQHF. Here the CDR3 DNA reads TGCGCCAGCAGCCCGGACAGGGGGGACCAGCCCCAGCATTTT.

This chain joins TRBV5-8 and TRBJ2-7, with D perhaps assigned TRBD1 or TRBD2 (5 bases each). The CDR3 extends over 15 amino acids. V lost 0 bases to trimming and J lost 0 bases, with 10 bases between them. Germline CDR1 reads SGHTS; CDR2 reads YDEGEE. The CDR3 nucleotides read TGTGCCAGCAGCTTGGGCGCAGGGAGCTCCTACGAGCAGTACTTC. As protein: CASSLGAGSSYEQYF.

J is TRBJ1-1 and V is TRBV7-8; a possible D gene is TRBD1 (6 bases). The CDR3 has 15 residues. Germline assignment: CDR1 SGHVS and CDR2 FQNEAQ. The V end was cut by 4 bases, the J end by 4 bases, with 16 bases between. DNA for the CDR3: TGTGCCAGCAGCTATGGGGGCCGGGGGCCCACTGAAGCTTTCTTT. It encodes CASSYGGRGPTEAFF.

This sequence joins TRBV6-5 and TRBJ1-5; a weak D match, TRBD1 (5 bases). Germline CDR1 is MNHEY and CDR2 is SVGAGI. Trimming left V 5 bases short and J 10 bases short, with 15 bases between. The CDR3 is 13 amino acids. In nucleotides, the CDR3 is TGTGCCAGCAGTAGACAGCCGGGGTCCCCCCAGCATTTT. Its protein product is CASSRQPGSPQHF.

The V call is TRBV19, the J call TRBJ1-4; 8 nucleotides align to TRBD1. With 7 bases clipped from V and 7 bases from J, the junction kept 11 bases outside the gene matches. CDR1 is LNHDA, CDR2 SQIVND, per germline (reference sequence). The CDR3 has 15 residues. The CDR3 DNA is TGTGCCAGTACGGGGTCGGGGACAGGCTTTGAAAAACTGTTTTTT. It yields the protein CASTGSGTGFEKLFF. Full variable domain (missing parts from reference TRBV19 and TRBJ1-4): DGGITQSPKYLFRKEGQNVTLSCEQNLNHDAMYWYRQDPGQGLRLIYYSQIVNDFQKGDIAEGYSVSREKKESFPLTVTSAQKNPTAFYLCASTGSGTGFEKLFFGSGTQLSVL.

This clone was recorded only once. This chain links TRBV15 with TRBJ2-5; no reliable D call. CDR1 and CDR2 (germline): LNHNV, YYDKDF (reference sequence). V lost 0 bases to trimming and J lost 2 bases, with 7 bases between them. The CDR3 loop spans 14 amino acids. The CDR3 spells CATSRDPRQETQYF. CDR3 in DNA: TGTGCCACCAGCAGAGATCCACGACAAGAGACCCAGTACTTC.

The rearrangement links TRBV18 to TRBJ2-5, with a possible D match to TRBD2 (5 bases). Trimming pared 2 bases from V and 1 base from J, leaving 8 bases between. The CDR3 sequence is 14 residues long. Germline V gene lookup returns CDR1 KGHSH and CDR2 LQKENI. In DNA form, the CDR3 reads TGTGCCAGCTCACCAGGGAGCCCCCAAGAGACCCAGTACTTC. Translation: CASSPGSPQETQYF. Looking up the rest from reference TRBV18 and TRBJ2-5 gives the full variable domain: NAGVMQNPRHLVRRRGQEARLRCSPMKGHSHVYWYRQLPEEGLKFMVYLQKENIIDESGMPKERFSAEFPKEGPSILRIQQVVRGDSAAYFCASSPGSPQETQYFGPGTRLLVL.

This chain uses TRBV7-2 with TRBJ1-4; 8 bases fit TRBD1. The CDR3 contains 18 residues. Germline V CDR1 and CDR2: SGHTA, FQGNSA. After removal of 5 bases from V and 6 bases from J, the junction contained 17 bases not matched to a gene. CDR3 bases: TGTGCCAGCAGCGACGAGTTACAGGACAGGGTAGGGGATGAAAAACTGTTTTTT. Residues: CASSDELQDRVGDEKLFF.

The rearrangement joins TRBV5-1 to TRBJ1-4, with TRBD1 as a possible D gene (6 bases). The CDR3 runs 16 residues. The V and J ends lost 7 bases and 3 bases respectively, with 19 bases between them. Germline V gene lookup returns CDR1 SGHRS and CDR2 YFSETQ. The CDR3 protein is CASQTGGRSSNEKLFF. The CDR3, as DNA: TGCGCCAGCCAGACCGGGGGCCGTAGTTCTAATGAAAAACTGTTTTTT.

V gene TRBV6-1 combines with J gene TRBJ2-7; TRBD1 matches 10 bases. The ends lost 1 base at V and 4 bases at J; junction bases unmatched: 4. In germline, CDR1 is MNHNS, CDR2 SASEGT. The CDR3 extends over 15 amino acids. CDR3 sequence: CASSEVPGQGYEQYF. The CDR3 DNA follows: TGTGCCAGCAGTGAAGTACCGGGACAGGGGTACGAGCAGTACTTC.

This clone was seen just once. The gene calls are TRBV5-4 and TRBJ2-6; the match to TRBD1 covers 11 bases. V shed 3 bases and J 2 bases; nucleotides not matched to a gene: 1. The CDR3 has 16 amino acids. CDR1 and CDR2 (germline): SGHNT, YYREEE (reference sequence). In DNA form, the CDR3 reads TGTGCCAGCAGCTCGGGACAGGGGGCTGGGGCCAACGTCCTGACTTTC. Translation gives CASSSGQGAGANVLTF. The variable domain in full, with the rest retrieved from reference TRBV5-4 and TRBJ2-6, is ETGVTQSPTHLIKTRGQQVTLRCSSQSGHNTVSWYQQALGQGPQFIFQYYREEENGRGNFPPRFSGLQFPNYSSELNVNALELDDSALYLCASSSGQGAGANVLTFGAGSRLTVL.

CDR3 loop: CAWSLYRAGANVLTF. In DNA, the CDR3 is TGTGCCTGGAGTCTCTACAGGGCTGGGGCCAACGTCCTGACTTTC. The chain combines TRBV30 with TRBJ2-6, with D possibly being TRBD1 (6 bases). Trimming shortened V by 2 bases and J by 2 bases, and 10 bases separated the two germline ends. The CDR3 runs 15 residues. Germline V lookup: CDR1 GTSNPN, CDR2 SVGIG (reference sequence). Filled out from reference TRBV30 and TRBJ2-6, the complete variable domain reads SQTIHQWPATLVQPVGSPLSLECTVEGTSNPNLYWYRQAAGRGLQLLFYSVGIGQISSEVPQNLSASRPQDRQFILSSKKLLLSDSGFYLCAWSLYRAGANVLTFGAGSRLTVL.

The DNA for the CDR3 is TGCGCCAGCTCCAGAAGGGGGGCCCCCTCTCATGGCACAGATACGCAGTATTTT. Translating it yields CASSRRGAPSHGTDTQYF. This rearrangement joins TRBV5-1 to TRBJ2-3; either TRBD1 or TRBD2 may supply D (6 bases each). Per the germline V gene, CDR1 is SGHRS and CDR2 is YFSETQ. V was shortened by 7 bases and J by 1 base, with 25 bases between the two germline ends. The CDR3 consists of 18 residues.